This T cell receptor beta chain was identified in a study of cytomegalovirus exposure and HLA in healthy donors. PCR was performed using 60 Vbeta and 13 Jbeta primers. The assay was immunoSEQ multiplex PCR, and TCRdb's table has in-frame clones only and misses some. The repertoire holds fewer than 200,000 clones, roughly 74% seen once, with less than 3.5% in the top ten. The V gene lost 0 bases and the J gene lost 0 bases, with 10 bases spanning the gap. The germline V gene encodes CDR1 SGHRS and CDR2 YFSETQ. This CDR3 has 15 amino acids. This clone was recorded a few times. The sequence came from a female donor in good health and CMV-seronegative. J is TRBJ2-7 and V is TRBV5-1; D perhaps matches TRBD1 (7 bases). The sample comprised PBMCs. CDR3 nucleotide sequence: TGCGCCAGCAGCTTGGGTCAGGGGGGCTCCTACGAGCAGTACTTC. This translates into CASSLGQGGSYEQYF.